This is a list of T cell receptor beta chains from one sample in a study of T cells in Graves' hyperthyroidism and ophthalmopathy. TCRdb passed the multiplex PCR reads through MiXCR, listing each CDR3 protein once. This table holds nearly 600,000 distinct CDR3 sequences, over 12% found once. Material for sequencing was blood. Every receptor here comes from a woman aged 18-29 years with Graves' ophthalmopathy. CDR3s include the opening cysteine and the closing phenylalanine or tryptophan. Fields, in order: J gene, CDR3 length, V gene, clone size, D gene, CDR3 DNA, CDR3 protein. D genes are given only for firm matches. Clone size is not always given. Where it is, it says once, few, many or a class for expanded clones.

TRBJ2-5,16,TRBV14,-,-,TGTGCCAGCAGCCAGTTTGGTTTTTGGTCGGAAGAGACCCAGTACTTC,CASSQFGFWSEETQYF
TRBJ1-6,16,TRBV4-1,-,TRBD1,TGCGCCAGCAGCCAAGGGGGTTATGACAGGGGCTCACCCCTCCACTTT,CASSQGGYDRGSPLHF
TRBJ1-6,17,TRBV27,many,-,TGTGCCAGCAGTTTATCTCTACAGGTTGGGAATAATTCACCCCTCCACTTT,CASSLSLQVGNNSPLHF
TRBJ1-1,13,TRBV12-3/TRBV12-4,many,-,TGTGCCAGCAGTTTTGAACAGATCGGGAAAGCTTTCTTT,CASSFEQIGKAFF
TRBJ2-1,15,TRBV3-1,many,TRBD2,TGTGCCAGCAGCCAGGATCATAGCGGGAGGAATGAGCAGTTCTTC,CASSQDHSGRNEQFF
TRBJ2-1,19,TRBV7-2,many,TRBD1,TGTGCCAGCAGCTTGAGGACAGGGGCGCTGGCTCCTCGGGTTACTGAGCAGTTCTTC,CASSLRTGALAPRVTEQFF
TRBJ2-1,13,TRBV7-9,many,-,TGTGCCAGCAGCTCTCCCCCCGGGATTGAGCAGTTCTTC,CASSSPPGIEQFF
TRBJ1-1,14,TRBV19,few,-,TGTGCCAGTAGTATTCGACTTCAGAACACTGAAGCTTTCTTT,CASSIRLQNTEAFF
TRBJ2-7,13,TRBV2,few,-,TGTGCCAGCCTTGACGGACCTTCCTACGAGCAGTACTTC,CASLDGPSYEQYF
TRBJ2-2,13,TRBV12-3/TRBV12-4,many,-,TGTGCCAGCAGCTACGACCGCGCCGGGGAGCTGTTTTTT,CASSYDRAGELFF
TRBJ2-2,12,TRBV2,few,-,TGTGCCAGACTAAGACCAACCGGGGAGCTGTTTTTT,CARLRPTGELFF
TRBJ2-2,14,TRBV11-1,few,TRBD1,TGTGCCAGCAGGGGACAGCCGAACACCGGGGAGCTGTTTTTT,CASRGQPNTGELFF
TRBJ1-2,15,TRBV12-3/TRBV12-4,many,-,TGTGCCAGCAGGGCTCGGGACACCTCCTCGGGTGGCTACACCTTC,CASRARDTSSGGYTF
TRBJ2-3,16,TRBV4-2,few,TRBD2,TGTGCCAGCAGCCAAGATCCGCTAGCGGGAACCGATACGCAGTATTTT,CASSQDPLAGTDTQYF
TRBJ2-2,16,TRBV7-2,many,-,TGTGCCAGCAGCTTAGTTCCCAGAACGAACACCGGGGAGCTGTTTTTT,CASSLVPRTNTGELFF
TRBJ2-1,14,TRBV2,many,-,TGTGCCAGCAGAGAGCTAGCAAACTACAATGAGCAGTTCTTC,CASRELANYNEQFF
TRBJ1-1,12,TRBV29-1,-,-,TGCAAGACCTCTCAGGTGAACACTGAAGCTTTCTTT,CKTSQVNTEAFF
TRBJ1-4,11,TRBV29-1,-,-,TGCAGCGTTGATAAGGCGGAAAAACTGTTTTTT,CSVDKAEKLFF
TRBJ1-5,13,TRBV30,many,-,TGTGCCTGGAGTCAACAGGGAGCTCTACCCCAGCATTTT,CAWSQQGALPQHF
TRBJ1-5,14,TRBV9,few,-,TGTGCCAGCAGCGCTCGGGACACCAATCAGCCCCAGCATTTT,CASSARDTNQPQHF
TRBJ1-5,17,TRBV20-1,few,-,TGCAGTGCTTATCTCCGGGACATCCACGGGAGCAATCAGCCCCAGCATTTT,CSAYLRDIHGSNQPQHF
TRBJ2-1,15,TRBV28,-,TRBD2,TGTGCCAGCAGTTGGGGACTAGCGGTCGGAGGAGAGCAGTTCTTC,CASSWGLAVGGEQFF
TRBJ2-1,15,TRBV20-1,-,TRBD2,TGCAGTGCTAGAGATTCCAGCGGGAGGGGCAATGAGCAGTTCTTC,CSARDSSGRGNEQFF
TRBJ1-2,14,TRBV7-3,once,-,TGTGCCAGCAGCTCCCGGAGCAGCCTGCTTGGCTACACCTTC,CASSSRSSLLGYTF
TRBJ2-7,13,TRBV29-1,-,-,TGCAGCGTTGCGGGGGACCTAACCTACGAGCAGTACTTC,CSVAGDLTYEQYF
TRBJ2-1,12,TRBV2,many,TRBD2,TGTGCCAGCAGGGTTAGCGGGACCGAGCAGTTCTTC,CASRVSGTEQFF
TRBJ2-3,14,TRBV7-2,many,TRBD1,TGTGCCAGCAGCCCTCGGACAGGGCAAGATACGCAGTATTTT,CASSPRTGQDTQYF
TRBJ1-5,13,TRBV27,many,-,TGTGCCACCCGACACGGCGGGGATCAGCCCCAGCATTTT,CATRHGGDQPQHF